The T cell receptor (beta chain) described here comes from a study of cytomegalovirus exposure and HLA in healthy donors. Study-wide points: Reports showed the classifier diagnosing cytomegalovirus status with high specificity and sensitivity.

13 Jbeta primers and 60 Vbeta primers were used for the PCR. Assay: immunoSEQ multiplex PCR; the TCRdb copy retains only in-frame clones and omits some. The sample includes 150,000 to 200,000 clones, over 65% of them seen just once. Trimming removed 5 bases from V and 0 bases from J, with 5 bases in between. The germline gives CDR1 SQVTM, CDR2 ANQGSEA. This CDR3 has 12 residues. In the case of this clone: Antigen: not known.

Sample: PBMCs. The clonotype was recovered from a woman in her twenties or thirties in good health and CMV-seropositive. The chain is built from TRBV29-1 and TRBJ2-1; D remains unclear. The CDR3 spells CSVRFSYNEQFF. In DNA form, the CDR3 reads TGCAGCGTTCGTTTCTCCTACAATGAGCAGTTCTTC.